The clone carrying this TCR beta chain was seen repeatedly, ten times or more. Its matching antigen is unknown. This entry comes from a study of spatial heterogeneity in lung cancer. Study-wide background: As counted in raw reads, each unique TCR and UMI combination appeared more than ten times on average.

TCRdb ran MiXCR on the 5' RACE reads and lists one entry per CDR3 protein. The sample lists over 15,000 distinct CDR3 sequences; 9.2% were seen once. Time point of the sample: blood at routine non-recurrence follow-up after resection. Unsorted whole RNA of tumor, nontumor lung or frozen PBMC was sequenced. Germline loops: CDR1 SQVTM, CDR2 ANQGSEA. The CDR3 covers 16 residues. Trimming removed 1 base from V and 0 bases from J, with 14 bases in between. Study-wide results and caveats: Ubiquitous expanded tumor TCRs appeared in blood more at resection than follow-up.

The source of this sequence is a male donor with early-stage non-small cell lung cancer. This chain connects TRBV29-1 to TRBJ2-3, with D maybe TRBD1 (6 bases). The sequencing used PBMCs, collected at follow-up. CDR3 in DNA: TGCAGCGTTGAAGTGGGCGGAAGGGGGAGCACAGATACGCAGTATTTT. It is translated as CSVEVGGRGSTDTQYF.